The 2 T cell receptor beta chains presented below share a single source sample, sequenced in a study of T-cell memory formation after mild COVID-19. TCRdb ran MiXCR on the 5' RACE reads and lists one entry per CDR3 protein. The sample lists some 320,000 distinct CDR3 sequences; less than 20% were seen once. Sequenced material: PBMCs or a T cell subset sorted from them (not recorded which). These receptors were collected from a man between 18 and 35 years old who had mild COVID-19 (a few samples of this study predate the infection). Cell type and time point are not known.

This clonotype was seen ten or more times. The chain links TRBV7-2 to TRBJ2-1; perhaps TRBD2 as D (5 bases). Germline V gene data show CDR1 as SGHTA and CDR2 as FQGNSA. V was cut by 3 bases and J by 2 bases, with 11 bases left in between. This CDR3 has 15 residues. Here the CDR3 DNA reads TGTGCCAGCAGCTTGATGGGAGAAACCTACAATGAGCAGTTCTTC. Residues: CASSLMGETYNEQFF.

This clonotype was observed a few times. The chain has TRBV29-1 and TRBJ1-4; TRBD1 is a possible D gene (5 bases). CDR3 length: 14 residues. Per germline, CDR1 SQVTM and CDR2 ANQGSEA. Trimming removed 6 bases from V and 8 bases from J, with 19 bases in between. CDR3 in amino acids: CSVHGGGTGEKLFF. The CDR3 DNA is TGCAGCGTGCACGGGGGGGGAACTGGAGAAAAACTGTTTTTT.